This record covers a single T cell receptor beta chain. The antigen remains undetermined. This entry belongs to a study of Ad26.COV2.S vaccination and SARS-CoV-2 variants. Study information: The donor participated in the COV1001 trial, in its Ad26.COV2.S arm. Participants got Ad26.COV2.S intramuscularly, once or twice 56 days apart.

The germline gives CDR1 LNHDA, CDR2 SQIVND (reference sequence). The CDR3 sequence is 13 residues long. V lost 4 bases, J lost 4 bases, and 3 bases stayed unmatched. Data came from immunoSEQ multiplex PCR; TCRdb stores just in-frame clones and leaves some out. In the table there are about half a million clones, roughly nine tenths of which are singletons. Treatment: about 20 received Ad26.COV2.S at low or high dose, single or two shots; 5 received placebo; per-sample allocation not given. Day 63 following the first vaccine or placebo injection was when the samples were taken. Study-level findings and limits: Participants given vaccine showed non-spike TCR breadth similar to that of placebo recipients. Vaccinees reportedly had broad spike-specific CD8+ and CD4+ T cell responses.

Here the sequenced sample was peripheral blood, taken in a trial of Ad26.COV2.S vaccine versus placebo. This sequence was found in a person between 18 and 60 years old who received the Ad26.COV2.S COVID-19 vaccine or a placebo. The rearrangement links TRBV19 to TRBJ1-2; TRBD1 matches at 7 bases. The DNA of the CDR3 is TGTGCCAGTAGTAGACAGGGAACCTATGGCTACACCTTC. Its translation: CASSRQGTYGYTF.